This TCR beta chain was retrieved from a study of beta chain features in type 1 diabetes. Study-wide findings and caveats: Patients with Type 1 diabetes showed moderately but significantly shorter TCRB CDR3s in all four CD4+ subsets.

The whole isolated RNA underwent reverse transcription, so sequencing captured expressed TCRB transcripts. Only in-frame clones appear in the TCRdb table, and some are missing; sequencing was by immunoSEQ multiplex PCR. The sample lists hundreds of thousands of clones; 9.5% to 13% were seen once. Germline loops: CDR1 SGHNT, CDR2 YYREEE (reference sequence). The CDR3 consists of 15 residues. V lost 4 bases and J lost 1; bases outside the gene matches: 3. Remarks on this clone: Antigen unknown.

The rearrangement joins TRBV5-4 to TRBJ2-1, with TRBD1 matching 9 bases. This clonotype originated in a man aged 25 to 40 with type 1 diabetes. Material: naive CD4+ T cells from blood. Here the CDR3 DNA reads TGTGCCAGCAGCGAGGGACAGGGTTCCTACAATGAGCAGTTCTTC. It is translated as CASSEGQGSYNEQFF.